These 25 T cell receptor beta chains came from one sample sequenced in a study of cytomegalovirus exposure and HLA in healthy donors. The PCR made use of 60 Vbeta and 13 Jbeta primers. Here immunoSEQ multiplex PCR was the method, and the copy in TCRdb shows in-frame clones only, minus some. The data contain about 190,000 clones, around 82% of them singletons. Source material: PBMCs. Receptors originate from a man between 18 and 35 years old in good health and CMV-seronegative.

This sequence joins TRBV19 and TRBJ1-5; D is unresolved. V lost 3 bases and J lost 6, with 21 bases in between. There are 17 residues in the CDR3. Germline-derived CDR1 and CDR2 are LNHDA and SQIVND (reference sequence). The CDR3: CASSITFLTVLSQPQHF. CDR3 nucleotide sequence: TGTGCCAGTAGTATTACTTTTTTAACGGTCCTAAGTCAGCCCCAGCATTTT.

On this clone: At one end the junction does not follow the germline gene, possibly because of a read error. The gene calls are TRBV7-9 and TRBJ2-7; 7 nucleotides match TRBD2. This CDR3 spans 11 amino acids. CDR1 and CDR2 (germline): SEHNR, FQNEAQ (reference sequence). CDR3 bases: TGTTCCAGCCGGGGGGTCTACGAGCAGTACTTC. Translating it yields CSSRGVYEQYF.

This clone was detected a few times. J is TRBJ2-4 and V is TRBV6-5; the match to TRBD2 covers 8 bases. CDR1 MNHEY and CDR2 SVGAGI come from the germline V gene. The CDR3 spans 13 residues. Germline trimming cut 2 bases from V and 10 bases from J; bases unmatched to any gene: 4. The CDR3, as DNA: TGTGCCAGCAGTTACCGGGGGGGGTTGATTCAGTACTTC. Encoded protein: CASSYRGGLIQYF.

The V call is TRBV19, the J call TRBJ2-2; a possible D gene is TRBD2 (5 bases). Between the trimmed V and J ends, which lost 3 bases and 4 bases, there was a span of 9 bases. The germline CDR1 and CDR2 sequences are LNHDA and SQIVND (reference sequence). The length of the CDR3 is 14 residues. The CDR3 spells CASSMDGVTGELFF. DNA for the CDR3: TGTGCCAGTAGTATGGACGGGGTCACCGGGGAGCTGTTTTTT.

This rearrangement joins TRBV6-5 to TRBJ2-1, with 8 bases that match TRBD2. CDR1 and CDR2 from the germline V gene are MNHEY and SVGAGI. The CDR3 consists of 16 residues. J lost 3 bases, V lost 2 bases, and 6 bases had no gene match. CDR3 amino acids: CASSYRGGLGYNEQFF. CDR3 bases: TGTGCCAGCAGTTACCGGGGGGGGCTAGGCTACAATGAGCAGTTCTTC.

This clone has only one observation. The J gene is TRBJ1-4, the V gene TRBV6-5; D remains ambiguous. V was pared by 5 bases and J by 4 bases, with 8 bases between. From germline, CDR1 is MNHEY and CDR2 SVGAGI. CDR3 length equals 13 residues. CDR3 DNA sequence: TGTGCCAGCAGTGGCCGATATAATGAAAAACTGTTTTTT. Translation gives CASSGRYNEKLFF.

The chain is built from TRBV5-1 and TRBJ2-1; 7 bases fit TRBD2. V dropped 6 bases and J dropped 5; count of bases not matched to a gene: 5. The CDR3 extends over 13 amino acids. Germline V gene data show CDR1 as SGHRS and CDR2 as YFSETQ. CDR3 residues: CASMLAGNNEQFF. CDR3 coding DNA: TGCGCCAGCATGTTAGCGGGTAACAATGAGCAGTTCTTC. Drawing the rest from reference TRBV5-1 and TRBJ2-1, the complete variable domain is KAGVTQTPRYLIKTRGQQVTLSCSPISGHRSVSWYQQTPGQGLQFLFEYFSETQRNKGNFPGRFSGRQFSNSRSEMNVSTLELGDSALYLCASMLAGNNEQFFGPGTRLTVL.

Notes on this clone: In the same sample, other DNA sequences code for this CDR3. The CDR3 DNA sequence: TGTGCCAGTAGCCAGGGAACTGAAGCTTTCTTT. Protein: CASSQGTEAFF. J is TRBJ1-1 and V is TRBV19; possible D gene TRBD1, 5 bases. This CDR3 is 11 amino acids long. From germline, CDR1 is LNHDA and CDR2 SQIVND (reference sequence). The V and J ends lost 6 bases and 5 bases respectively, with 7 bases between them.

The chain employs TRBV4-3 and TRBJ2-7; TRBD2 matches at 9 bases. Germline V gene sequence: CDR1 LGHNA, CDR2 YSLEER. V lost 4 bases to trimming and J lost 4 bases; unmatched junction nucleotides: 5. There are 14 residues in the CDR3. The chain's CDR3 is CASSPRTSAYEQYF. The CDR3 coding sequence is TGCGCCAGCAGCCCACGGACTAGCGCTTACGAGCAGTACTTC.

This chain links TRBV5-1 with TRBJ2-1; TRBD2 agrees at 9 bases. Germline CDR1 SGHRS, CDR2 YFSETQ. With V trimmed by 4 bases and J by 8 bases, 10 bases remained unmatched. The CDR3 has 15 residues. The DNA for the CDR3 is TGCGCCAGCAGCATTAATAGCGGGAGTATCGATGAGCAGTTCTTC. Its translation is CASSINSGSIDEQFF.

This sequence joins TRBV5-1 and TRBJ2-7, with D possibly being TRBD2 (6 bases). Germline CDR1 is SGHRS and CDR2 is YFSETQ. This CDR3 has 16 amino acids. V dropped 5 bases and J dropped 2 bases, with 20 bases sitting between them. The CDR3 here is CASRVGGGWEAYEQYF. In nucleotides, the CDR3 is TGCGCCAGCAGAGTCGGGGGTGGTTGGGAAGCCTACGAGCAGTACTTC.

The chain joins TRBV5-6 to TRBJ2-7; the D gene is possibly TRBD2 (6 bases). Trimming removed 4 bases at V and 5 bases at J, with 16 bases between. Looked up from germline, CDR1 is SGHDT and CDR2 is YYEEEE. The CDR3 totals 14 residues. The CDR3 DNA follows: TGTGCCAGCAGCCTAAGGAGGGAAGTCAACGAGCAGTACTTC. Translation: CASSLRREVNEQYF.

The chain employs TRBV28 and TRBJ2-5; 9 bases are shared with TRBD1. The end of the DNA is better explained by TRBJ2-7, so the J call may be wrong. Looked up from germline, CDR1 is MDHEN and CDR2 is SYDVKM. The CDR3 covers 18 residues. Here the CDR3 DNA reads TGTGCCAGCAGTTTATCTTCCTCCGGGACAGGGACCTTCTACGAGCAGTACTTC. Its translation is CASSLSSSGTGTFYEQYF.

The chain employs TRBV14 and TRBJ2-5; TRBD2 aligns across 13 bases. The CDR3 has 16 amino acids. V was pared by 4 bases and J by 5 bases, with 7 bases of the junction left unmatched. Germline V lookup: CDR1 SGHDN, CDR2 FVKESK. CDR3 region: CASSRFGLAGEETQYF. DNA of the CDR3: TGTGCCAGCAGCCGGTTCGGACTAGCGGGAGAGGAGACCCAGTACTTC.

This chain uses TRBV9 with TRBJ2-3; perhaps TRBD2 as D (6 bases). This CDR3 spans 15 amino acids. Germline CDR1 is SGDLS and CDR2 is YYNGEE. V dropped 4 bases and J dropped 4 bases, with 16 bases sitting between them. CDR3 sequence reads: CASSPQTSSPDTQYF. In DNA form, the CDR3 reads TGTGCCAGCAGCCCCCAGACTAGTTCTCCAGATACGCAGTATTTT.

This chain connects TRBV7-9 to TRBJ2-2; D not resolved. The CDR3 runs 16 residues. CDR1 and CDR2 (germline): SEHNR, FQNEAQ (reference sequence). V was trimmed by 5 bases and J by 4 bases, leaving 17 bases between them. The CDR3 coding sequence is TGTGCCAGCAGCCCCCCCGTGAGTTTGGTCACCGGGGAGCTGTTTTTT. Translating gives CASSPPVSLVTGELFF.

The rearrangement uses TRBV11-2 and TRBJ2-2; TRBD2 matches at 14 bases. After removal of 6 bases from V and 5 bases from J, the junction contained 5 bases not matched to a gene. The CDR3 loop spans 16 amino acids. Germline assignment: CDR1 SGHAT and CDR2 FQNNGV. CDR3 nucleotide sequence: TGTGCCAGCAGTCCGACTAGCGGGAGGGGTACCGGGGAGCTGTTTTTT. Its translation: CASSPTSGRGTGELFF. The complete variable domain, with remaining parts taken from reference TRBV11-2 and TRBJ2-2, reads EAGVAQSPRYKIIEKRQSVAFWCNPISGHATLYWYQQILGQGPKLLIQFQNNGVVDDSQLPKDRFSAERLKGVDSTLKIQPAKLEDSAVYLCASSPTSGRGTGELFFGEGSRLTVL.

CDR3 bases: TGTGCCACCAGCAGAGTTCCTTACGGAGGTCCCCTACATAATTCACCCCTCCACTTT. This codes for CATSRVPYGGPLHNSPLHF. The chain carries TRBV15 and TRBJ1-6; the D is unclear. V was cut by 1 base and J by 5 bases, with 21 bases left in between. The CDR3 runs to 19 residues. Germline CDR1 is LNHNV and CDR2 is YYDKDF (reference sequence). The full variable domain, completed using reference TRBV15 and TRBJ1-6, is DAMVIQNPRYQVTQFGKPVTLSCSQTLNHNVMYWYQQKSSQAPKLLFHYYDKDFNNEADTPDNFQSRRPNTSFCFLDIRSPGLGDTAMYLCATSRVPYGGPLHNSPLHFGNGTRLTVT.

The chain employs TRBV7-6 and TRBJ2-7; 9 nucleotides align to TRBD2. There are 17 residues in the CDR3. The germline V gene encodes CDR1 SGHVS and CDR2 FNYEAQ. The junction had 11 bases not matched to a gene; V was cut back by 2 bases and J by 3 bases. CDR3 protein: CASSLRTSDRILYEQYF. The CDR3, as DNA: TGTGCCAGCAGCTTAAGGACTAGCGACCGAATCCTCTACGAGCAGTACTTC.

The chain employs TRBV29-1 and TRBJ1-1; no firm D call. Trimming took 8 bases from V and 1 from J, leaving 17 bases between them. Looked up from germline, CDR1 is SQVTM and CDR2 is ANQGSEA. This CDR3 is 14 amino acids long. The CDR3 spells CSHAGSTSNTEAFF. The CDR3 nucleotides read TGCAGCCATGCTGGTAGTACCTCGAACACTGAAGCTTTCTTT.

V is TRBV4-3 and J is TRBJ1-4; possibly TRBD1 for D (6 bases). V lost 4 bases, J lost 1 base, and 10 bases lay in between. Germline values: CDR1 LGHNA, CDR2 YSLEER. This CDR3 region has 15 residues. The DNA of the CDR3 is TGCGCCAGCAGCCCCCAACAGGGAACTAATGAAAAACTGTTTTTT. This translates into CASSPQQGTNEKLFF.

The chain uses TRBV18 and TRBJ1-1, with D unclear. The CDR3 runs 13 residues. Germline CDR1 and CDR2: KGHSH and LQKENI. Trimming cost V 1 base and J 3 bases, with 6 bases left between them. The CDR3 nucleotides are TGTGCCAGCTCACCACGCCGGGACACTGAAGCTTTCTTT. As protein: CASSPRRDTEAFF. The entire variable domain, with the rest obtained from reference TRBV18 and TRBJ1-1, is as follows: NAGVMQNPRHLVRRRGQEARLRCSPMKGHSHVYWYRQLPEEGLKFMVYLQKENIIDESGMPKERFSAEFPKEGPSILRIQQVVRGDSAAYFCASSPRRDTEAFFGQGTRLTVV.

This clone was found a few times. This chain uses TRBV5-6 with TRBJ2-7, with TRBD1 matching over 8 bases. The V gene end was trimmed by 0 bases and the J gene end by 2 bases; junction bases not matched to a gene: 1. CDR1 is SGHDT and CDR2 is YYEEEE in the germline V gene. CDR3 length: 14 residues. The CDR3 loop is CASSLVQGAYEQYF. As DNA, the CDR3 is TGTGCCAGCAGCTTGGTACAGGGGGCCTACGAGCAGTACTTC. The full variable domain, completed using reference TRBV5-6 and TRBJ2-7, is DAGVTQSPTHLIKTRGQQVTLRCSPKSGHDTVSWYQQALGQGPQFIFQYYEEEERQRGNFPDRFSGHQFPNYSSELNVNALLLGDSALYLCASSLVQGAYEQYFGPGTRLTVT.

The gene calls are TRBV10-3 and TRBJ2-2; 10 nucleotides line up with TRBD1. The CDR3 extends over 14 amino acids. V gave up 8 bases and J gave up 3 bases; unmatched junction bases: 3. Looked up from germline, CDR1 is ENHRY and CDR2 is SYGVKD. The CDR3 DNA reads TGTGCCATCTGGGACAGGGGTGACACCGGGGAGCTGTTTTTT. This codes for CAIWDRGDTGELFF.

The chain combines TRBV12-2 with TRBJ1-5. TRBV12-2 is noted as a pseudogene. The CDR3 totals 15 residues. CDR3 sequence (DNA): TGTGCAAGTCCCCCGGCCGGGGGGCGAAATCAGCCCCAGCATTTT. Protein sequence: CASPPAGGRNQPQHF.